This T cell receptor beta chain was captured by sequencing in a study of shared clonotypes between healthy human individuals. On the study more broadly: Each donor's CD4 naive and CD4 memory cells filled three plates apiece, CD8 naive two, and CD8 memory one. Study outcomes and limitations: Unshared clonotypes carried lower generation probabilities than those common to all four donors. In a handful of donors, around 4.8% of naive CD4 clonotypes appeared in common.

CDR1 and CDR2 from the germline V gene are MNHNY and SVGAGI (reference sequence). The CDR3 covers 16 residues. V shed 6 bases, J shed 0 bases, and the junction held 6 bases outside the gene matches. This table comes from immunoSEQ multiplex PCR, and its TCRdb copy is limited to in-frame clones, with some not included. In the table there are some 2,400,000 clones, approximately 96% of which are singletons. Concerning this clone: What it recognizes is unknown.

The TCR was taken from a man aged 18 to 29 in good health. The chain carries TRBV6-6 and TRBJ1-4; TRBD1 matches at 8 bases. Sequencing used naive CD4+ T cells sorted from blood. The subset denotes: CD45RA+ positively selected. The CDR3 sequence is CASRGQDFATNEKLFF. The CDR3 nucleotides read TGTGCCAGCAGGGGACAGGATTTTGCAACTAATGAAAAACTGTTTTTT.